The 16 T cell receptor beta chains in this list originate from one sample, sequenced in a study of identical twins. From the 5' RACE reads, TCRdb called clonotypes with MiXCR, one entry per CDR3 protein. The data contain about 920,000 distinct CDR3 sequences, around 12% of them singletons. These sequences were also reported in another study, on yellow fever vaccine responses in identical twins.

Sequences were obtained from PBMCs. The receptor source for this set is a woman younger than 30 in good health.

This clonotype was counted a few times. This chain links TRBV7-9 with TRBJ2-4; D is possibly TRBD2 (5 bases). V lost 5 bases, J lost 0 bases, and 14 bases lay in between. Germline V gene data show CDR1 as SEHNR and CDR2 as FQNEAQ (reference sequence). The CDR3 loop spans 16 amino acids. CDR3 sequence reads: CASSDWENLAKNIQYF. In nucleotides, the CDR3 is TGTGCCAGCAGCGATTGGGAGAACCTAGCCAAAAACATTCAGTACTTC. The full variable domain, with the rest looked up from reference TRBV7-9 and TRBJ2-4, is DTGVSQNPRHKITKRGQNVTFRCDPISEHNRLYWYRQTLGQGPEFLTYFQNEAQLEKSRLLSDRFSAERPKGSFSTLEIQRTEQGDSAMYLCASSDWENLAKNIQYFGAGTRLSVL.

This clonotype was counted a few times. The chain recombines TRBV18 with TRBJ1-2; D is uncertain. The germline V gene encodes CDR1 KGHSH and CDR2 LQKENI. Trimming removed 3 bases from V and 4 bases from J, with 12 bases in between. The CDR3 is 14 residues long. The CDR3 DNA follows: TGTGCCAGCTCACCTCCAGAGGTTCCCTATGGCTACACCTTC. Translated: CASSPPEVPYGYTF.

A few counts support this clonotype. The V gene is TRBV9, the J gene TRBJ1-5; D unclear. The V gene's germline CDR1 is SGDLS and CDR2 YYNGEE. The CDR3 contains 14 residues. Trimming cost V 1 base and J 6 bases, with 11 bases left between them. CDR3 sequence reads: CASSVHQFAQPQHF. CDR3 nucleotides: TGTGCCAGCAGCGTACACCAGTTTGCTCAGCCCCAGCATTTT.

The chain joins TRBV4-1 to TRBJ2-3; 14 bases map to TRBD2. Looked up from germline, CDR1 is MGHRA and CDR2 is YSYEKL. V gave up 3 bases and J gave up 6 bases; unmatched junction bases: 5. This CDR3 is built from 16 residues. The CDR3 region has the DNA TGCGCCAGCAGCCAGACTAGCGGGGGGGCCGCGGATACGCAGTATTTT. This translates into CASSQTSGGAADTQYF.

The gene calls are TRBV14 and TRBJ2-2; 8 nucleotides match TRBD2. Trimming at V came to 1 base and at J to 2 bases, leaving 6 bases not matched to a gene. The germline V gene has CDR1 SGHDN and CDR2 FVKESK. This CDR3 comprises 17 residues. The CDR3 loop is CASSQGLTSGNTGELFF. In DNA, the CDR3 is TGTGCCAGCAGCCAAGGCCTAACTAGCGGAAACACCGGGGAGCTGTTTTTT. Full variable domain (outside the CDR3, taken from reference TRBV14 and TRBJ2-2): EAGVTQFPSHSVIEKGQTVTLRCDPISGHDNLYWYRRVMGKEIKFLLHFVKESKQDESGMPNNRFLAERTGGTYSTLKVQPAELEDSGVYFCASSQGLTSGNTGELFFGEGSRLTVL.

The chain joins TRBV6-5 to TRBJ2-1; D is possibly TRBD1 (5 bases). Per the germline V gene, CDR1 is MNHEY and CDR2 is SVGAGI. This CDR3 contains 16 residues. Trimming cost V 0 bases and J 5 bases, with 14 bases left between them. In DNA, the CDR3 is TGTGCCAGCAGTTACTCATGGCAGGGTCCCCACAATGAGCAGTTCTTC. Encoded protein: CASSYSWQGPHNEQFF.

This clonotype was counted ten times or more. The V gene is TRBV3-1, the J gene TRBJ2-1, with TRBD1 matching 11 bases. CDR1 and CDR2 from the germline V gene are LGHDT and YNNKEL (reference sequence). The length of the CDR3 is 13 residues. The V gene end was trimmed by 4 bases and the J gene end by 11 bases; junction bases not matched to a gene: 4. The DNA for the CDR3 is TGTGCCAGCAGCCTACTGGACAGGGGGCAGCAGTTCTTC. Translated, it gives CASSLLDRGQQFF.

The CDR3 bases are TGCAGTGGCAAAAACAGGGTGGAGACCCAGTACTTC. As protein: CSGKNRVETQYF. The V call is TRBV20-1, the J call TRBJ2-5, with a tentative D call TRBD1 (6 bases). V lost 7 bases and J 5 bases, leaving 14 bases between the germline ends. There are 12 residues in the CDR3. CDR1 DFQATT and CDR2 SNEGSKA come from the germline V gene (reference sequence).

This clonotype was detected only a few times. The chain joins TRBV19 to TRBJ2-2, with TRBD2 matching over 7 bases. V gave up 3 bases and J gave up 4 bases; unmatched junction bases: 5. The CDR3 length is 15 residues. Germline V CDR1 and CDR2: LNHDA, SQIVND (reference sequence). The DNA of the CDR3 is TGTGCCAGTAGTATGGTTCCGGGAGGCACCGGGGAGCTGTTTTTT. This encodes CASSMVPGGTGELFF.

This chain uses TRBV11-2 with TRBJ1-2, with 9 bases lining up with TRBD1. The V segment lost 5 bases and the J segment 4 bases; nucleotides outside the gene matches: 14. Germline CDR1 is SGHAT and CDR2 is FQNNGV. This CDR3 comprises 17 residues. The CDR3, as DNA: TGTGCCAGCAGCCGAAGGATCACCCGGGACAGGGTCTATGGCTACACCTTC. As protein: CASSRRITRDRVYGYTF.

This clonotype was observed a handful of times. The V gene is TRBV7-8, the J gene TRBJ2-1; 9 nucleotides align to TRBD2. Germline CDR1 is SGHVS and CDR2 is FQNEAQ. The ends lost 1 base at V and 1 base at J; junction bases unmatched: 5. The length of the CDR3 is 17 residues. Here the CDR3 reads CASSLEPLAGSYNEQFF. The CDR3 coding sequence is TGTGCCAGCAGCTTAGAGCCCCTAGCGGGATCCTACAATGAGCAGTTCTTC.

The chain carries TRBV6-5 and TRBJ2-2; TRBD2 is a possible D gene (6 bases). V dropped 0 bases and J dropped 7 bases, with 12 bases sitting between them. The CDR3 loop spans 15 amino acids. CDR1 and CDR2 from the germline V gene are MNHEY and SVGAGI. CDR3 bases: TGTGCCAGCAGTTACTCCGGGGGTTGGATCGGGGAGCTGTTTTTT. Translating it yields CASSYSGGWIGELFF.

The V call is TRBV6-2 or TRBV6-3, the J call TRBJ2-1; 9 nucleotides agree with TRBD1. Germline CDR1 MNHEY, CDR2 SVGEGT. This CDR3 spans 21 amino acids. After removal of 2 bases from V and 6 bases from J, the junction contained 23 bases not matched to a gene. CDR3 bases: TGTGCCAGCAGTTACCGTACTACCCGGGACAGGGTTTCTTTCACCACCAATGAGCAGTTCTTC. It encodes CASSYRTTRDRVSFTTNEQFF.

The V and J genes are TRBV2 and TRBJ2-1; D is unclear. Germline loops: CDR1 SNHLY, CDR2 FYNNEI. The germline V and J ends were trimmed by 3 bases and 4 bases, with 16 bases remaining between them. The CDR3 totals 16 residues. The CDR3 nucleotides are TGTGCCAGCAGTGAGGGTCCCCCGAGAGTGTACAATGAGCAGTTCTTC. Its translation is CASSEGPPRVYNEQFF.

This clonotype was seen a few times. This chain connects TRBV10-3 to TRBJ2-5, with D uncertain. Germline CDR1 and CDR2: ENHRY and SYGVKD. V shed 8 bases and J shed 3 bases, with 10 bases lying between them. The CDR3 covers 12 residues. The CDR3 DNA reads TGTGCCATCGGAACTCCTAAAGAGACCCAGTACTTC. It encodes CAIGTPKETQYF.

Many counts were recorded for this clonotype. The chain has TRBV12-3 or TRBV12-4 and TRBJ1-2; 7 positions agree with TRBD1. V shed 2 bases, J shed 0 bases, and the junction held 6 bases outside the gene matches. This CDR3 comprises 16 residues. CDR3 coding DNA: TGTGCCAGCAGTTTAAACACAGGGGCGCCTAACTATGGCTACACCTTC. The encoded protein is CASSLNTGAPNYGYTF.